This T cell receptor (beta chain) was documented in a study of beta chain features in type 1 diabetes. Points from the study as a whole: Shorter TCRB CDR3s, moderately but significantly so, marked every one of the four CD4+ subsets in Type 1 diabetes patients. The naive, central memory and Treg TCRB repertoires of patients appeared to be more similar to one another than those of healthy donors.

Averaging around 120 mL, one heparinised blood draw was given by each donor. Sorted populations were all over 98% pure. Reverse transcribing all isolated RNA meant expressed TCRB transcripts were sequenced. The table came from immunoSEQ multiplex PCR; TCRdb's copy has only in-frame clones and leaves some out. This sample has under 200,000 clones, with about 8.5% found just once. This clone has a count of ten or more. Its specificity is unknown. V was shortened by 7 bases and J by 1 base, with 16 bases between the two germline ends. CDR1 and CDR2 (germline): LNHDA, SQIVND (reference sequence). This CDR3 has 15 amino acids.

The source material was central memory CD4+ T cells from blood. The chain carries TRBV19 and TRBJ1-1; D unclear. This clonotype originated in a man between 18 and 29 years old in good health. The CDR3 sequence is CASTTQGVKNTEAFF. The CDR3, as DNA: TGTGCCAGTACCACCCAAGGAGTCAAGAACACTGAAGCTTTCTTT.